This TCR beta chain was captured in a study of vaccination and CD4 T cells after COVID-19 (dated by TCRdb to between 2021 and 2024). Context from the whole study: SARS-CoV-2 positivity had been established in the convalescent patients by nasal swab PCR, and mild disease was recorded in roughly 9 of these patients and severe disease in one. The spike-specific CD4+ TCR repertoire was compared before and after mRNA vaccination in approximately 9 COVID-19 convalescent patients and a handful of infection-naive healthy vaccine recipients. Post-COVID blood samples from convalescent patients were collected a median of around 110 days after diagnosis, with a range of about 35 to 180 days. Post-vaccine blood samples were taken a median of 72 days after the second vaccine dose, with a range of roughly 13 to 250 days. As controls, cultures received a CEFX viral epitope pool (the positive control), an HIV-1 Nef peptide pool (the negative control), or no peptide at all. For stimulating the cultures, overlapping spike peptide pools were used, derived from SARS-CoV-2 as well as from the common cold coronaviruses HCoV-NL63, HCoV-OC43 and HCoV-229E. Six males and four females were included in the convalescent cohort, with two Hispanic individuals, seven Caucasians, two Asians and one multiracial person represented. Participants received two doses of either the Pfizer-BioNTech BNT162b2 vaccine (n=8) or the Moderna mRNA-1273 vaccine (n=2). Study-level results and caveats: Relatively few convalescent patients were included in the study, and early timepoints after natural infection were not analyzed. Nearly all vaccine-specific clones in convalescent patients (304 of 307) were mono-reactive for SARS-CoV-2 spike rather than cross-reactive with common cold coronaviruses. Although the median number of SARS-CoV-2-reactive clonotypes went up from around 19 after infection to 38 after vaccination, the increase was not significant. Among convalescent patients, a median about 90% of the SARS-CoV-2-reactive clones seen after vaccination appeared only after vaccination, which suggests priming specific to the vaccine.

CDR1 and CDR2 (SNHLY, FYNNEI) derive from the germline V gene. V and J are trimmed by 6 bases and 1 base, and the gene matches miss 6 bases of the junction. The CDR3 sequence holds 15 residues, the cysteine and phenylalanine included. The read is trimmed to its CDR3 DNA, 45 bases read in frame from base 1. A remark on this clonotype: It lacks a known antigen. Nothing much larger sits one base from this clone, and base qualities are not available.

In light of the paper, this sample's treatment or condition label describes: roughly nine-day PBMC culture with coronavirus spike peptide pools or control peptides (ViraFEST assay). The ViraFEST assay, used in the study, expanded antigen-specific T cells with peptide pools and then identified the expanded clonotypes through TCR sequencing. Positive SARS-CoV-2 PCR tests in the convalescent patients dated from March to December 2020, before Alpha, Beta and Delta variants emerged in the United States. Each well held 2.2 million or so PBMCs cultured in IMDM containing approximately 5% human AB serum and approximately 9.8 IU/ml IL-2, with around 9.7 ug/ml peptide pools added. On days 3 and 7, half of the culture medium was replaced with fresh IL-2-containing medium. Once the cells had been in culture for about 10 days, the EasySep CD4+ T cell isolation kit was used to isolate CD4+ T cells by negative selection. PBMCs were separated from whole blood using Ficoll-Paque Plus gradient centrifugation and then either used fresh or cryopreserved at -140C. Culture conditions were generally each tested in triplicate wells.

Libraries were made using PCR. DNA from cultured CD4+ T cells was subjected to TCR sequencing with the Oncomine TCR Beta short-read assay at the Johns Hopkins FTIC core. The QIAamp micro DNA kit was used to extract genomic DNA from the cultured CD4+ T cells. The Oncomine TCR Beta libraries from cultured CD4+ T cells were pooled using unique dual indexes and then sequenced on an Illumina iSeq 100. As for the original processing: Non-productive sequences were removed, and CDR3s that did not start with C, did not end with F or W, or were shorter than 7 amino acids were discarded. The MANAFEST web application was used to identify antigen-specific clonotypes by comparing peptide-stimulated wells against reference wells and other culture wells. To be called positive, a clone needed an FDR below 0.05, an odds ratio above 5, and a productive frequency above 0.1% in at least two of three replicate wells. Cross-reactive clonotypes were defined as significantly expanded in both SARS-CoV-2 spike wells and at least one common cold coronavirus spike condition. Similarity between CDR3 sequences was evaluated in R version 3.6.1 using Levenshtein distances (stringdist) and unrooted phylogenetic trees (ape). The public reads were quality trimmed at Q25 with fastp and then assembled into clones with MiXCR by TCRdb, keeping productive beta chains. CDR3 protein sequences are deduplicated, and each keeps its most common genes and DNA. None of the V and J calls come from the authors' own analysis; TCRdb made them. For this sample there are more than 10,000 distinct CDR3 sequences; roughly 60% appear just once. The top ten clones comprise over 9.5% of the sample.

What was sequenced was CD4+ T cells from blood, cultured in vitro. This clonotype was sampled from a human donor who had recovered from COVID-19. Here the chain combines TRBV2 and TRBJ1-5; 7 nucleotides in the junction match TRBD1. The CDR3 here reads CASRATGRSNQPQHF. The nucleotide sequence is TGTGCCAGCAGGGCGACAGGGAGGAGCAATCAGCCCCAGCATTTT.